The rows below give T cell receptor beta chains drawn from one sample of a study of cytomegalovirus exposure and HLA in healthy donors. TCRdb's copy holds only in-frame clones and misses some; the assay was immunoSEQ multiplex PCR. The repertoire has 100,000 to 150,000 clones, around 79% of them found once; the top ten carry approximately 6%. Sequencing was performed on PBMCs. These receptors were taken from a woman between 35 and 50 years old in good health and CMV-seronegative. CDR3s include the opening cysteine and the closing phenylalanine or tryptophan. The order of the fields is clone size, J gene, D gene, V gene, CDR3 DNA, CDR3 protein. A D gene is named only where the DNA matches it firmly. The listing skips clone size in some rows; elsewhere it reads once, few, many or a size class.

.	TRBJ1-4	.	TRBV19	TGTGCCACCGCGCTCGGGACAATTAATGAAAAACTGTTTTTT	CATALGTINEKLFF
.	TRBJ1-1	TRBD1	TRBV5-4	TGTGCCAGCAGCTTGATGGACAGGGACGACACTGAAGCTTTCTTT	CASSLMDRDDTEAFF
.	TRBJ1-5	.	TRBV28	TGTGCCAGCACTTTGATAGTTAATCAGCCCCAGCATTTT	CASTLIVNQPQHF
few	TRBJ1-2	.	TRBV28	TGTGCCAGCAGTTTTTCTGGGGGCGACGACTATGGCTACACCTTC	CASSFSGGDDYGYTF
few	TRBJ1-2	.	TRBV7-9	TGTGCCAGCAGCTTGTACGGAGGGGTTACTATAGGCTACACCTTC	CASSLYGGVTIGYTF
few	TRBJ2-7	.	TRBV6-5	TGTGCCAGCAGTTACGACAAAATATCCTCCTACGAGCAGTACTTC	CASSYDKISSYEQYF
.	TRBJ2-7	.	TRBV5-6	TGTGCCAGCAGCTGGGGGCGCGCCTACGAGCAGTACTTC	CASSWGRAYEQYF
few	TRBJ2-7	TRBD1	TRBV11-2	TGTGCCAGCAGCTTATCGACAGGGTCGACCGACGAGCAGTACTTC	CASSLSTGSTDEQYF
.	TRBJ2-4	.	TRBV9	TGTGCCAGCAGCGCCCAACGGGGGGCGACTGGCATTCAGTACTTC	CASSAQRGATGIQYF
.	TRBJ2-1	TRBD2	TRBV28	TGTGCCAGCAGTTTCTCTCGGGCTAGCGGGGTTTACAATGAGCAGTTCTTC	CASSFSRASGVYNEQFF
.	TRBJ1-1	.	TRBV10-2	TGCGCCAGCAGAAGAGACAGAACGAACACTGAAGCTTTCTTT	CASRRDRTNTEAFF
.	TRBJ1-4	.	TRBV5-1	TGCGCCAGCAGCTCATCTCAGGGGTCTAATGAAAAACTGTTTTTT	CASSSSQGSNEKLFF
.	TRBJ1-1	.	TRBV7-2	TGTGCCAGCAGCTTAGTCGCGGGGGGGGGTGAAGCTTTCTTT	CASSLVAGGGEAFF
.	TRBJ1-1	.	TRBV18	TGTGCCAGCTTTGGAGGGCCGGGAACTGAAGCTTTCTTT	CASFGGPGTEAFF
once	TRBJ2-7	TRBD1	TRBV9	TGTGCCAGCAGCGGGAGGACAGGATACGAGCAGTACTTC	CASSGRTGYEQYF
.	TRBJ1-4	.	TRBV10-2	TGCGCCAGCAGTGAGTCCCGGGATATAAGCGAAAAACTGTTTTTT	CASSESRDISEKLFF
.	TRBJ1-1	.	TRBV11-2	TGTGCCAGCAGCTTAGGACAAGGCGACACTGAAGCTTTCTTT	CASSLGQGDTEAFF
.	TRBJ2-2	.	TRBV28	TGTGCCAGCAGTCGGGGACAGAACACCGGGGAGCTGTTTTTT	CASSRGQNTGELFF
.	TRBJ2-1	TRBD2	TRBV28	TGTGCCAGCAGTTTCCCAGGGGGATCCGGGACTAGCGGGATCAATGAGCAGTTCTTC	CASSFPGGSGTSGINEQFF
few	TRBJ2-7	TRBD1	TRBV7-3	TGTGCCAGCAGCTTATTCGGACAAGGGGCAGGGGGTGTGGGCGAGCAGTACTTC	CASSLFGQGAGGVGEQYF
.	TRBJ2-3	.	TRBV19	TGTGCCAGTAGTACAGGACTTTCAGATACGCAGTATTTT	CASSTGLSDTQYF
.	TRBJ2-5	TRBD1	TRBV4-1	TGCGCCAGCAGCCCGGGGGACAGGGGGTCTCAGGAGACCCAGTACTTC	CASSPGDRGSQETQYF
.	TRBJ2-3	.	TRBV18	TGTGCCAGCTCACCCGGAGCAGATACGCAGTATTTT	CASSPGADTQYF
.	TRBJ1-3	.	TRBV15	TGTGCCACCAGCAGAGGAGGCCAGCCCGACTCTGGAAACACCATATATTTT	CATSRGGQPDSGNTIYF
.	TRBJ2-7	.	TRBV7-9	TGTGCCAGCAGCTTAAGGGGGGGTCTGGTGGGAGAGCAGTACTTC	CASSLRGGLVGEQYF
.	TRBJ1-4	.	TRBV4-1	TGCGCCAGCAGCCAAGTGGCGGGTGAAAAACTGTCTTTT	CASSQVAGEKLSF
.	TRBJ2-1	.	TRBV7-9	TGTGCCAGCAGCTTATTGGTCGGCGGCGGTGAGCAGTTCTTC	CASSLLVGGGEQFF
.	TRBJ2-1	TRBD2	TRBV28	TGTGCCAGCAGTAAAGCGGGAGTAGGGTATGAGCAGTTCTTC	CASSKAGVGYEQFF
.	TRBJ1-5	.	TRBV28	TGTGCCAGCAGTTTGTTTGCTGAGAATCAGCCCCAGCATTTT	CASSLFAENQPQHF
.	TRBJ2-6	TRBD1	TRBV2	TGTGCCAGCTTTTGGGACAGGCGTGACTCTGGGGCCAACGTCCTGACTTTC	CASFWDRRDSGANVLTF
.	TRBJ2-1	.	TRBV29-1	TGCAGCGTGGGAGGGGTGTCCGGGGGCGACTACAATGAGCAGTTCTTC	CSVGGVSGGDYNEQFF
.	TRBJ1-3	TRBD1	TRBV19	TGTGCCAGTAGAAAGGGACAGGGGAATGGAAACACCATATATTTT	CASRKGQGNGNTIYF
few	TRBJ1-4	.	TRBV19	TGTGCCAGTAGTATGCGTCAGGGCTATGAAAAACTGTTTTTT	CASSMRQGYEKLFF